This TCR beta chain was captured by sequencing in a study of T cells after yellow fever vaccination (dated by TCRdb to between 2017 and 2020). With respect to the entire study: Libraries from fractions with low cell numbers were prepared with the SMART-Seq v4 Ultra Low Input RNA kit. To follow T-cell clones before and after both primary and booster YFV17D yellow fever vaccination, bulk TCR alpha and beta repertoires underwent longitudinal sequencing. The cohort comprised two healthy male donors, one aged 18 to 30 and one aged 30 to 40 years. Bulk PBMC replicates and cell subsets were isolated from blood drawn at multiple timepoints before and after both primary and secondary immunization. The paper's findings and limits, for the study overall: A small fraction of clonotypes showed up in both the CD4 and CD8 compartments, probably as a result of convergent recombination. Computational filtering was needed because FACS-sorted repertoires could contain abundant contaminating clonotypes from the bulk population. After the booster, most clones that had expanded after primary vaccination were detected again (roughly 95% of CD4 and around nine tenths of CD8), suggesting broad maintenance of memory. The secondary T-cell response was weaker than the primary response but faster, peaking on day 5 instead of day 15. Because only a couple of donors were included in the study, the extent to which the findings can be generalized is limited.

Trimming at the junction amounts to 5 bases on V and 7 bases on J, and the germline ends lie 9 bases apart. There are 13 amino acids in the CDR3, from cysteine to phenylalanine inclusive. Of the read, only the CDR3 DNA is kept; its 39 bases are in frame from base 1. In the germline V gene, CDR1 corresponds to SGHTA and CDR2 to FQGNSA. The instrument was an Illumina NovaSeq 6000. TCR cDNA was synthesized by 5'RACE template switching, through which a universal primer site and unique molecular identifiers were introduced. Priming of cDNA synthesis was performed from both the TCR alpha and TCR beta constant segments. Library amplification used two PCR steps, and the second PCR step added sample barcodes and sequencing adapters. Sequencing of libraries was performed on Illumina HiSeq 2500 (2x100 bp) or NovaSeq (2x150 bp). As for how the authors treated the data: MIGEC was used to demultiplex reads and collapse the reads into UMI consensus sequences, and MiXCR was used for V(D)J alignment. Vaccine-responding clonotypes were identified with edgeR using replicate PBMC samples, with FDR below 0.01 and a log2 fold change above 5 up to day 15 being required. Each bulk clonotype was labeled CD4 or CD8 based on which sequenced repertoire, CD4 or CD8, contained the clonotype at higher abundance. TCRdb itself trimmed the public reads at Q25 with fastp, ran MiXCR and retained productive beta chains. Each CDR3 protein appears once, grouped with its most common genes and DNA. The V and J calls here are based on TCRdb, not the publication. The sample table lists a few hundred thousand distinct CDR3 sequences, around 13% of them with a count of one. About 3% of the sample goes to the ten largest clones.

The treatment or condition label of this sample denotes: live attenuated yellow fever vaccine strain. PBMCs were isolated from peripheral blood using a standard Ficoll-Paque protocol. Dynabeads CD4 and CD8 positive selection kits were used to isolate the CD4 and CD8 T-cell fractions. TriZol was used to extract RNA from bulk PBMCs, CD4 and CD8 fractions, and dextramer-positive and dextramer-negative fractions. This clonotype was recorded a few times. Its antigen has not been determined. No base qualities exist here, and no much larger clone lies one base off it. The sequence came from a man aged 18 to 29 who received the YFV17D yellow fever vaccine. Recombination connected TRBV7-2 to TRBJ1-6, and TRBD1 may be the D gene, going by 5 matching bases. The material sequenced was CD4+ T cells sorted from PBMCs, taken 15 days after the yellow fever booster vaccination. This receptor has the CDR3 CASSGQQNSPLHF. The sequenced DNA is TGTGCCAGCAGCGGACAACAAAATTCACCCCTCCACTTT.